The clone carrying this TCR beta chain has a count of ten or more. Its antigen is undetermined. The iRepertoire nested amplicon-rescue multiplex PCR amplified TCR alpha and beta CDR3s from RNA. One-step reverse transcription and amplification started from approximately 100-400 ng of tissue mRNA or PBMC total RNA. TCRdb redid the calling of the multiplex PCR reads with MiXCR, one entry per CDR3 protein. The sample records 90,000 to 110,000 distinct CDR3 sequences, around a quarter being singletons. These data belong to a study of glioma-infiltrating T cells. Study-level points and caveats: Gliomas, especially low-grade, showed above-expected tissue-blood divergence; non-neoplastic patients showed below. CDR3 overlap between tissue and blood was very small.

CDR3 length: 13 residues. Trimming left V 7 bases short and J 2 bases short, with 11 bases between. Per the germline V gene, CDR1 is MNHNS and CDR2 is SASEGT. Sequenced: glioma tissue, nonneoplastic brain tissue, or PBMCs (not recorded which). This TCR was recovered from a human donor with low-grade glioma or glioblastoma, undergoing nonglioma brain surgery, or in good health (not recorded which). This rearrangement joins TRBV6-1 to TRBJ1-1; D is undetermined. CDR3 loop: CASKGTGNTEAFF. The CDR3 DNA is TGTGCCAGCAAAGGAACTGGAAACACTGAAGCTTTCTTT.